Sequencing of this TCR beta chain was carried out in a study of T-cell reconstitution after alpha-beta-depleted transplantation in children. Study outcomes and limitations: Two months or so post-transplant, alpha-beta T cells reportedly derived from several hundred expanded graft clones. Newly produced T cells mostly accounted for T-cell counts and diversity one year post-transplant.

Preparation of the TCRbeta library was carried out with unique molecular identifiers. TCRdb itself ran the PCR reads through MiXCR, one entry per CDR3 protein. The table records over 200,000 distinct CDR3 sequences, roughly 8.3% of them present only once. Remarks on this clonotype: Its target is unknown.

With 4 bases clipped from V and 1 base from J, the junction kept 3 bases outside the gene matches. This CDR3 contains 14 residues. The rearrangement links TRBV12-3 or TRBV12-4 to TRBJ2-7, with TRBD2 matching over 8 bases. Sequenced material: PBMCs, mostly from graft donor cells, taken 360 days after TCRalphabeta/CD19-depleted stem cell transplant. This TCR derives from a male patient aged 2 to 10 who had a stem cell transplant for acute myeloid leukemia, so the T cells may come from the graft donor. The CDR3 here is CASSSREGSYEQYF. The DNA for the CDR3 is TGTGCCAGCAGTTCCCGGGAGGGGTCCTACGAGCAGTACTTC.